These T cell receptor beta chains were read from a single sample in a study of graft-versus-host responses after intestinal transplantation. The antigens for these receptors are not known. Some clones are missing from TCRdb's copy, which holds only in-frame ones; the method was immunoSEQ multiplex PCR. The sample yields some 90,000 clones, 85% to 95% seen once. Sequences were derived from unstimulated CD8+ T cells sorted from spleen or lymph node cells, sampled before transplant. These receptors all come from a human donor who was the organ donor for an intestinal transplant. Both conserved end residues are part of each CDR3. A D gene is named only where the DNA matches it firmly. Clone size is given for some rows only: seen once, a few or many times, or a class if the clone is expanded.

d_gene: TRBD1; j_gene: TRBJ1-4; abundance: NA; v_gene: TRBV14; CDR3aa: CASSLQGAREKLFF; CDR3nt: TGTGCCAGCAGCCTACAGGGGGCGCGGGAAAAACTGTTTTTT
d_gene: NA; j_gene: TRBJ1-2; abundance: NA; v_gene: TRBV7-6; CDR3aa: CASSLGGNYGYTF; CDR3nt: TGTGCCAGCAGCTTGGGGGGTAACTATGGCTACACCTTC
d_gene: NA; j_gene: TRBJ2-7; abundance: NA; v_gene: TRBV2; CDR3aa: CASSDRSYEQYF; CDR3nt: TGTGCCAGCAGCGACAGATCCTACGAGCAGTACTTC
d_gene: NA; j_gene: TRBJ2-3; abundance: NA; v_gene: TRBV4-3; CDR3aa: CASSQDLAGIEDTQYF; CDR3nt: TGCGCCAGCAGCCAAGATCTGGCCGGGATAGAAGATACGCAGTATTTT
d_gene: NA; j_gene: TRBJ1-2; abundance: NA; v_gene: TRBV7-9; CDR3aa: CASSLVGGLGGYTF; CDR3nt: TGTGCCAGCAGCTTAGTGGGGGGTCTCGGTGGCTACACCTTC
d_gene: NA; j_gene: TRBJ2-1; abundance: NA; v_gene: TRBV29-1; CDR3aa: CSVILVGHYNEQFF; CDR3nt: TGCAGCGTCATCCTCGTAGGACACTACAATGAGCAGTTCTTC
d_gene: NA; j_gene: TRBJ2-5; abundance: NA; v_gene: TRBV7-9; CDR3aa: CASSLVLLPETQYF; CDR3nt: TGTGCCAGCAGCTTAGTTTTACTGCCGGAGACCCAGTACTTC
d_gene: TRBD2; j_gene: TRBJ2-3; abundance: NA; v_gene: TRBV6-6; CDR3aa: CASRVTSGGQADTQYF; CDR3nt: TGTGCCAGCAGGGTCACTAGCGGGGGGCAGGCAGATACGCAGTATTTT
d_gene: TRBD1; j_gene: TRBJ1-1; abundance: once; v_gene: TRBV14; CDR3aa: CASSRYRGVNTEAFF; CDR3nt: TGTGCCAGCAGCCGGTACAGGGGTGTGAACACTGAAGCTTTCTTT
d_gene: NA; j_gene: TRBJ2-3; abundance: NA; v_gene: TRBV27; CDR3aa: CASRPNTRRGRSTDTQYF; CDR3nt: TGTGCCAGCAGACCCAACACGAGGCGGGGGCGCAGCACAGATACGCAGTATTTT
d_gene: NA; j_gene: TRBJ2-7; abundance: NA; v_gene: TRBV28; CDR3aa: CASSTTGGGKSYEQYF; CDR3nt: TGTGCCAGCAGCACAACAGGGGGAGGGAAGTCCTACGAGCAGTACTTC
d_gene: NA; j_gene: TRBJ1-1; abundance: once; v_gene: TRBV7-3; CDR3aa: CASSLRVDTEAFF; CDR3nt: TGTGCCAGCAGCTTAAGAGTGGACACTGAAGCTTTCTTT
d_gene: NA; j_gene: TRBJ2-5; abundance: NA; v_gene: TRBV4-1; CDR3aa: CASSQNPEQETQYF; CDR3nt: TGCGCCAGCAGCCAAAACCCCGAGCAAGAGACCCAGTACTTC
d_gene: NA; j_gene: TRBJ2-7; abundance: NA; v_gene: TRBV11-2; CDR3aa: CASRPTSTSTSYEQYF; CDR3nt: TGTGCCAGCAGACCTACCTCAACCTCCACGTCCTACGAGCAGTACTTC
d_gene: TRBD2; j_gene: TRBJ2-1; abundance: NA; v_gene: TRBV19; CDR3aa: CASSIGIAGDLYNEQFF; CDR3nt: TGTGCCAGTAGTATAGGAATAGCGGGGGATCTTTACAATGAGCAGTTCTTC
d_gene: TRBD1; j_gene: TRBJ2-7; abundance: NA; v_gene: TRBV28; CDR3aa: CASSWDRGNRGINPSYEQYF; CDR3nt: TGTGCCAGCAGTTGGGACAGGGGAAATAGAGGAATAAACCCCTCCTACGAGCAGTACTTC
d_gene: NA; j_gene: TRBJ1-2; abundance: few; v_gene: TRBV7-9; CDR3aa: CASSTGYYGYTF; CDR3nt: TGTGCCAGCTCCACAGGGTACTATGGCTACACCTTC
d_gene: NA; j_gene: TRBJ1-6; abundance: once; v_gene: TRBV11-2; CDR3aa: CASSVLSPPLHF; CDR3nt: TGTGCCAGCAGCGTCCTTAGTCCACCCCTCCACTTT
d_gene: NA; j_gene: TRBJ2-2; abundance: NA; v_gene: TRBV9; CDR3aa: CASSVAGGTVGELFF; CDR3nt: TGTGCCAGCAGCGTAGCTGGGGGGACGGTAGGGGAGCTGTTTTTT
d_gene: NA; j_gene: TRBJ2-7; abundance: NA; v_gene: TRBV18; CDR3aa: CASSPQYEQYF; CDR3nt: TGTGCCAGCTCACCTCAATACGAGCAGTACTTC
d_gene: NA; j_gene: TRBJ1-5; abundance: NA; v_gene: TRBV6-6; CDR3aa: CASRTDSTNQPQHF; CDR3nt: TGTGCCAGCAGGACCGACAGCACCAATCAGCCCCAGCATTTT
d_gene: TRBD1; j_gene: TRBJ1-2; abundance: NA; v_gene: TRBV19; CDR3aa: CASSYAGGGYGYTF; CDR3nt: TGTGCCAGTAGTTATGCAGGGGGTGGTTATGGCTACACCTTC
d_gene: TRBD2; j_gene: TRBJ2-1; abundance: NA; v_gene: TRBV27; CDR3aa: CASSWGLAIHNEQFF; CDR3nt: TGTGCCAGCAGTTGGGGACTAGCTATTCACAATGAGCAGTTCTTC
d_gene: TRBD1; j_gene: TRBJ1-1; abundance: NA; v_gene: TRBV25-1; CDR3aa: CASMEQGETEAFF; CDR3nt: TGTGCCAGCATGGAACAGGGGGAGACTGAAGCTTTCTTT
d_gene: NA; j_gene: TRBJ1-4; abundance: NA; v_gene: TRBV5-1; CDR3aa: CASSPDSATNEKLFF; CDR3nt: TGCGCCAGCAGCCCGGACAGTGCAACTAATGAAAAACTGTTTTTT
d_gene: TRBD1; j_gene: TRBJ1-4; abundance: few; v_gene: TRBV7-9; CDR3aa: CASSPFDRDNEKLFF; CDR3nt: TGTGCCAGCAGCCCTTTTGACAGGGATAATGAAAAACTGTTTTTT
d_gene: NA; j_gene: TRBJ1-6; abundance: NA; v_gene: TRBV9; CDR3aa: CASSHGQSNSPLHF; CDR3nt: TGTGCCAGCAGCCACGGACAGTCGAATTCACCCCTCCACTTT
d_gene: NA; j_gene: TRBJ2-1; abundance: NA; v_gene: TRBV19; CDR3aa: CASSISSYNEQFF; CDR3nt: TGTGCCAGTAGTATCAGCTCCTACAATGAGCAGTTCTTC
d_gene: NA; j_gene: TRBJ2-1; abundance: NA; v_gene: TRBV19; CDR3aa: CASSILPSDEQFF; CDR3nt: TGTGCCAGTAGTATCCTCCCTAGCGATGAGCAGTTCTTC
d_gene: TRBD1; j_gene: TRBJ2-2; abundance: once; v_gene: TRBV4-1; CDR3aa: CASSQMTGGTGELFF; CDR3nt: TGCGCCAGCAGCCAAATGACAGGGGGCACCGGGGAGCTGTTTTTT
d_gene: NA; j_gene: TRBJ2-7; abundance: NA; v_gene: TRBV5-4; CDR3aa: CASSSDTYEQYF; CDR3nt: TGTGCCAGCAGCTCAGACACCTACGAGCAGTACTTC
d_gene: NA; j_gene: TRBJ2-2; abundance: NA; v_gene: TRBV29-1; CDR3aa: CSVVEYGELFF; CDR3nt: TGCAGCGTTGTGGAGTACGGGGAGCTGTTTTTT
d_gene: NA; j_gene: TRBJ2-1; abundance: few; v_gene: TRBV6-5; CDR3aa: CASSYASYNEQFF; CDR3nt: TGTGCCAGCAGTTACGCTAGCTACAATGAGCAGTTCTTC
d_gene: NA; j_gene: TRBJ2-1; abundance: NA; v_gene: TRBV5-4; CDR3aa: CASSLGGYNEQFF; CDR3nt: TGTGCCAGCAGCTTGGGCGGATACAATGAGCAGTTCTTC
d_gene: TRBD1; j_gene: TRBJ1-2; abundance: NA; v_gene: TRBV5-6; CDR3aa: CASSWGTEINYGYTF; CDR3nt: TGTGCCAGCAGCTGGGGGACAGAAATTAACTATGGCTACACCTTC
d_gene: NA; j_gene: TRBJ1-1; abundance: NA; v_gene: TRBV2; CDR3aa: CASISGGGNTEAFF; CDR3nt: TGTGCCAGCATCAGCGGGGGTGGGAACACTGAAGCTTTCTTT
d_gene: TRBD1; j_gene: TRBJ1-2; abundance: NA; v_gene: TRBV4-3; CDR3aa: CASSQDTGTGLYGYTF; CDR3nt: TGCGCCAGCAGCCAAGATACAGGGACAGGGCTCTATGGCTACACCTTC
d_gene: NA; j_gene: TRBJ2-1; abundance: NA; v_gene: TRBV19; CDR3aa: CASSTGRGSYNEQFF; CDR3nt: TGTGCCAGTAGTACGGGACGGGGGTCCTACAATGAGCAGTTCTTC
d_gene: NA; j_gene: TRBJ2-7; abundance: NA; v_gene: TRBV9; CDR3aa: CASSPTGTNYEQYF; CDR3nt: TGTGCCAGCAGCCCGACCGGGACAAACTACGAGCAGTACTTC
d_gene: NA; j_gene: TRBJ1-2; abundance: NA; v_gene: TRBV7-8; CDR3aa: CASSLARGYNGYTF; CDR3nt: TGTGCCAGCAGCTTAGCTAGGGGCTATAATGGCTACACCTTC
d_gene: TRBD1; j_gene: TRBJ2-7; abundance: NA; v_gene: TRBV28; CDR3aa: CASSSRGRGHEQYF; CDR3nt: TGTGCCAGCAGCTCAAGGGGCAGGGGGCACGAGCAGTACTTC
d_gene: NA; j_gene: TRBJ1-5; abundance: NA; v_gene: TRBV4-2; CDR3aa: CASSQGGVQPQHF; CDR3nt: TGTGCCAGCAGCCAAGGGGGGGTTCAGCCCCAGCATTTT
d_gene: TRBD1; j_gene: TRBJ1-1; abundance: NA; v_gene: TRBV5-1; CDR3aa: CASSFGQGRTEAFF; CDR3nt: TGCGCCAGCAGCTTCGGACAGGGGCGAACTGAAGCTTTCTTT
d_gene: TRBD2; j_gene: TRBJ2-7; abundance: once; v_gene: TRBV5-6; CDR3aa: CASSFGTSGGALEQYF; CDR3nt: TGTGCCAGCAGCTTCGGGACTAGCGGGGGGGCATTAGAGCAGTACTTC
d_gene: NA; j_gene: TRBJ1-5; abundance: NA; v_gene: TRBV27; CDR3aa: CASSLSGSNQPQHF; CDR3nt: TGTGCCAGCAGTTTATCCGGGTCCAATCAGCCCCAGCATTTT
d_gene: NA; j_gene: TRBJ1-5; abundance: NA; v_gene: TRBV5-8; CDR3aa: CASSLTGQFGVYNQPQHF; CDR3nt: TGTGCCAGCAGCTTAACTGGACAGTTTGGGGTCTACAATCAGCCCCAGCATTTT
d_gene: NA; j_gene: TRBJ2-5; abundance: NA; v_gene: TRBV27; CDR3aa: CASSLSGGETQYF; CDR3nt: TGTGCCAGCAGTTTATCAGGAGGAGAGACCCAGTACTTC
d_gene: TRBD1; j_gene: TRBJ1-5; abundance: NA; v_gene: TRBV19; CDR3aa: CASDRGIQPQHF; CDR3nt: TGTGCCAGCGACAGGGGCATTCAGCCCCAGCATTTT
d_gene: NA; j_gene: TRBJ1-2; abundance: NA; v_gene: TRBV6-5; CDR3aa: CASSYSAGGGYGYTF; CDR3nt: TGTGCCAGCAGTTACTCAGCGGGGGGCGGCTATGGCTACACCTTC
d_gene: NA; j_gene: TRBJ1-5; abundance: NA; v_gene: TRBV6-1; CDR3aa: CASLRDNGQPQHF; CDR3nt: TGTGCCAGCTTACGGGACAACGGTCAGCCCCAGCATTTT
d_gene: NA; j_gene: TRBJ2-7; abundance: NA; v_gene: TRBV10-1; CDR3aa: CANQLPIRPSIYEQYF; CDR3nt: TGCGCCAACCAACTGCCGATCCGTCCTTCGATCTACGAGCAGTACTTC
d_gene: NA; j_gene: TRBJ2-7; abundance: NA; v_gene: TRBV6-5; CDR3aa: CASSYSGGEQYF; CDR3nt: TGTGCCAGCAGTTACTCCGGGGGCGAGCAGTACTTC
d_gene: NA; j_gene: TRBJ1-1; abundance: once; v_gene: TRBV28; CDR3aa: CASSSPAGTEAFF; CDR3nt: TGTGCCAGCAGTTCCCCTGCGGGCACTGAAGCTTTCTTT
d_gene: TRBD1; j_gene: TRBJ2-3; abundance: NA; v_gene: TRBV7-6; CDR3aa: CASSSGQLETDTQYF; CDR3nt: TGTGCCAGCAGCTCGGGACAGCTCGAAACAGATACGCAGTATTTT
d_gene: TRBD2; j_gene: TRBJ2-1; abundance: NA; v_gene: TRBV9; CDR3aa: CASSTSGGANNEQFF; CDR3nt: TGTGCCAGCAGCACTAGCGGGGGGGCCAACAATGAGCAGTTCTTC